Presented here are 14 T cell receptor beta chains from one specimen sequenced in a study of shared clonotypes between healthy human individuals. Sequencing used immunoSEQ multiplex PCR; TCRdb keeps in-frame clones, though not all of them. This table has around 2,000,000 clones, about 95% appearing once. The sequenced sample consisted of naive CD4+ T cells sorted from blood. Subset noted: CD45RA+ positively selected. All receptors derive from a young man in good health.

This clone was seen once. This chain joins TRBV2 and TRBJ2-5; D not resolved. This CDR3 spans 11 amino acids. V was shortened by 3 bases and J by 11 bases, with 10 bases between the two germline ends. Per the germline V gene, CDR1 is SNHLY and CDR2 is FYNNEI. DNA for the CDR3: TGTGCCAGCAGTGACGGGTTATCGCAGTACTTC. Amino acid sequence: CASSDGLSQYF.

CDR3 sequence reads: CASSRGPPQETQYF. The CDR3 DNA sequence: TGTGCCAGCAGCCGGGGCCCCCCCCAAGAGACCCAGTACTTC. This sequence joins TRBV6-5 and TRBJ2-5; possibly TRBD1 or TRBD2 for D (5 bases each). The ends were cut back, 6 bases at V and 1 base at J, with 12 bases in the middle. CDR3 length: 14 amino acids. Germline CDR1 and CDR2: MNHEY and SVGAGI.

J is TRBJ2-5 and V is TRBV19; possibly TRBD2 for D (5 bases). Trimming left V 6 bases short and J 9 bases short, with 11 bases between. This CDR3 has 11 amino acids. Germline CDR1 and CDR2: LNHDA and SQIVND (reference sequence). CDR3 DNA sequence: TGTGCCAGTAGAATTGGACTCTCCCAGTACTTC. Its protein is CASRIGLSQYF.

The chain combines TRBV4-1 with TRBJ2-2; maybe TRBD2 (7 bases). Germline V lookup: CDR1 MGHRA, CDR2 YSYEKL. Trimming took off 4 bases at V and 0 bases at J, with 9 bases between the two ends. This CDR3 is 15 amino acids long. The CDR3: CASSREGANTGELFF. The CDR3 DNA reads TGCGCCAGCAGCCGGGAGGGGGCGAACACCGGGGAGCTGTTTTTT.

The chain joins TRBV7-2 to TRBJ2-7, with D uncertain. Trimming pared 5 bases from V and 7 bases from J, leaving 12 bases between. Germline V lookup: CDR1 SGHTA, CDR2 FQGNSA. The CDR3 contains 12 residues. The CDR3 DNA reads TGTGCCAGCAGCCCGGGCAATTTAGAGCAGTACTTC. Residues: CASSPGNLEQYF. Together with reference TRBV7-2 and TRBJ2-7, the CDR3 gives the full variable domain: GAGVSQSPSNKVTEKGKDVELRCDPISGHTALYWYRQSLGQGLEFLIYFQGNSAPDKSGLPSDRFSAERTGGSVSTLTIQRTQQEDSAVYLCASSPGNLEQYFGPGTRLTVT.

The chain employs TRBV19 and TRBJ2-7, with D hard to call. CDR1 LNHDA and CDR2 SQIVND come from the germline V gene (reference sequence). This CDR3 is 11 amino acids long. The V and J ends lost 4 bases and 0 bases respectively, with 1 base between them. DNA of the CDR3: TGTGCCAGTAGTAACTCCTACGAGCAGTACTTC. Its protein product is CASSNSYEQYF.

The chain combines TRBV6-5 with TRBJ2-2; D remains ambiguous. The CDR3 is 15 residues long. Trimming left V 10 bases short and J 5 bases short, with 20 bases between. The germline CDR1 and CDR2 sequences are MNHEY and SVGAGI. CDR3 in DNA: TGTGCCACCAGACCCTCCCCGGCGGCTACCGGGGAGCTGTTTTTT. Protein product: CATRPSPAATGELFF.

This chain connects TRBV10-3 to TRBJ1-1; no firm D call. The V end lost 0 bases, the J end lost 7 bases, and 9 bases lay between the germline ends. The CDR3 sequence is 13 residues long. CDR1 is ENHRY and CDR2 is SYGVKD in the germline V gene. CDR3 amino acids: CAISESQELEAFF. The CDR3 DNA reads as TGTGCCATCAGTGAGTCGCAGGAGCTTGAAGCTTTCTTT.

The chain recombines TRBV6-5 with TRBJ2-1, with 7 positions matching TRBD1. The CDR3 length is 14 residues. In germline, CDR1 is MNHEY, CDR2 SVGAGI. With V trimmed by 6 bases and J by 7 bases, 9 bases remained unmatched. The CDR3 sequence: CASRRDSTLNEQFF. The CDR3 nucleotides are TGTGCCAGCAGACGGGACAGCACTCTGAATGAGCAGTTCTTC.

The DNA for the CDR3 is TGTGCCAGCTCACCACTCCGCGGGACAGGGGCCAACACCGGGGAGCTGTTTTTT. As protein: CASSPLRGTGANTGELFF. This chain connects TRBV18 to TRBJ2-2, with 10 bases fitting TRBD1. The CDR3 contains 18 residues. CDR1 is KGHSH, CDR2 LQKENI, per germline. J lost 2 bases, V lost 1 base, and 7 bases had no gene match.

The chain is built from TRBV5-1 and TRBJ2-3; the match to TRBD2 covers 7 bases. Germline-derived CDR1 and CDR2 are SGHRS and YFSETQ. This CDR3 spans 14 amino acids. After removal of 7 bases from V and 0 bases from J, the junction contained 5 bases not matched to a gene. The CDR3 loop reads CASFAGVSTDTQYF. CDR3 nucleotide sequence: TGCGCCAGCTTCGCGGGGGTTAGCACAGATACGCAGTATTTT.

This sequence joins TRBV5-1 and TRBJ1-2, with TRBD1 as a possible D gene (5 bases). V shed 2 bases and J shed 1 base, with 12 bases lying between them. Germline assignment: CDR1 SGHRS and CDR2 YFSETQ. This CDR3 region has 15 residues. CDR3 region: CASSLFRDFNYGYTF. DNA for the CDR3: TGCGCCAGCAGCTTATTCCGGGACTTTAACTATGGCTACACCTTC.

The rearrangement uses TRBV7-2 and TRBJ2-7; possibly TRBD1 or TRBD2 for D (6 bases each). There are 15 residues in the CDR3. V shed 1 base and J shed 5 bases, with 15 bases lying between them. The germline CDR1 and CDR2 sequences are SGHTA and FQGNSA. This CDR3 reads CASSLGGGGWNEQYF. CDR3 DNA sequence: TGTGCCAGCAGCTTAGGAGGGGGAGGTTGGAACGAGCAGTACTTC. The full variable domain, its missing parts supplied by reference TRBV7-2 and TRBJ2-7, is GAGVSQSPSNKVTEKGKDVELRCDPISGHTALYWYRQSLGQGLEFLIYFQGNSAPDKSGLPSDRFSAERTGGSVSTLTIQRTQQEDSAVYLCASSLGGGGWNEQYFGPGTRLTVT.

This clone was recorded only once. The gene calls are TRBV27 and TRBJ1-6; D ambiguous. Looked up from germline, CDR1 is MNHEY and CDR2 is SMNVEV (reference sequence). This CDR3 spans 13 amino acids. V gave up 9 bases and J gave up 8 bases, with 14 bases separating them. CDR3 DNA: TGTGCCAGTTCCCTAAACAGCTATTCACCCCTCCACTTT. This codes for CASSLNSYSPLHF.